This TCR beta chain was recorded in a study of blood T cell repertoires in COVID-19. Authors' analysis steps: Amplifying reference gene primers gave estimates of nucleated cell counts. Libraries were prepared by immunoSEQ multiplex PCR; TCRdb keeps only in-frame clonotypes and omits some of them. The V and J calls and the clone size are those of that table, but D and trimming were determined from the DNA. Of 310,000 or so clones in the sample, around 86% were seen once. The sequence was obtained from a man aged 50 to 60 with active or convalescent COVID-19. Sequenced material: peripheral blood.

The CDR3 loop reads CASSQGGTTEAFF. For the CDR3, the DNA is TGTGCCAGCAGTCAAGGGGGCACCACTGAAGCTTTCTTT. This chain uses TRBV28 with TRBJ1-1; the match to TRBD1 covers 7 bases. Germline values: CDR1 MDHEN, CDR2 SYDVKM. The CDR3 has 13 residues. V shed 5 bases, J shed 4 bases, and the junction held 4 bases outside the gene matches.